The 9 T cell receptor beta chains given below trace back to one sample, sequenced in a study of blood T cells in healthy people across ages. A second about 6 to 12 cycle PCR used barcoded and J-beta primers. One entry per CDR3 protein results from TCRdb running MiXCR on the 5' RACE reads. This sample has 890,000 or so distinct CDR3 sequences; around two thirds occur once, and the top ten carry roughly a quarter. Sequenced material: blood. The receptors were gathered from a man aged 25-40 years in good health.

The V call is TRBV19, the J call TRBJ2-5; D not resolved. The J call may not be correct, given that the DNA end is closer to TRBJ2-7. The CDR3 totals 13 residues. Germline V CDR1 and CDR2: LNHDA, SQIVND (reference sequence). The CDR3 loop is CASSILLGYEQYF. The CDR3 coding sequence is TGTGCCAGTAGTATATTGCTGGGGTACGAGCAGTACTTC.

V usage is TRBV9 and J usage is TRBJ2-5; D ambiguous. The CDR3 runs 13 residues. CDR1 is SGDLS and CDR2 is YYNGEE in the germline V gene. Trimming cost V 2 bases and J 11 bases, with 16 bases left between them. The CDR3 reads CASSVEGHYGQYF. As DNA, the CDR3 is TGTGCCAGCAGCGTGGAAGGGCACTACGGGCAGTACTTC. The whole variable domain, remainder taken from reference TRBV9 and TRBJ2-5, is DSGVTQTPKHLITATGQRVTLRCSPRSGDLSVYWYQQSLDQGLQFLIQYYNGEERAKGNILERFSAQQFPDLHSELNLSSLELGDSALYFCASSVEGHYGQYFGPGTRLLVL.

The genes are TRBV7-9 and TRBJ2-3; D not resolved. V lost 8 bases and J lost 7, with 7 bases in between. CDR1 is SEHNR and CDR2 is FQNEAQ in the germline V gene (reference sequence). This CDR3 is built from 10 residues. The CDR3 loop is CASLGYTQYF. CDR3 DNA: TGTGCCAGCTTAGGGTATACGCAGTATTTT.

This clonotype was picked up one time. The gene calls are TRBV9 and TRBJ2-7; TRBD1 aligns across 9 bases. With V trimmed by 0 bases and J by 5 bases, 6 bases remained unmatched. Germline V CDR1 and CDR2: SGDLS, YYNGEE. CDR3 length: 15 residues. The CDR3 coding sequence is TGTGCCAGCAGCGTAGTAGGGGACAGGGCCCACGAGCAGTACTTC. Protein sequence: CASSVVGDRAHEQYF.

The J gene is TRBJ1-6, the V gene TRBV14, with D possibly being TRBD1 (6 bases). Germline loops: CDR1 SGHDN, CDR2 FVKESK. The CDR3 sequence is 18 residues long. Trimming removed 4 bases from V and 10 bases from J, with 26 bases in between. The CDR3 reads CASSPSPLQGRRGSPLHF. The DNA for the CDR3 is TGTGCCAGCAGCCCTTCCCCTTTACAGGGCCGAAGGGGATCACCCCTCCACTTT.

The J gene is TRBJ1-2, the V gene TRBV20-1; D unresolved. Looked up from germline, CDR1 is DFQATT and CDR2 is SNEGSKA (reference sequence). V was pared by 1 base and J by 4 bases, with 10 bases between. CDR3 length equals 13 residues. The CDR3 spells CSARGRSTYGYTF. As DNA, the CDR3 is TGCAGTGCTAGAGGGCGGAGCACCTATGGCTACACCTTC.

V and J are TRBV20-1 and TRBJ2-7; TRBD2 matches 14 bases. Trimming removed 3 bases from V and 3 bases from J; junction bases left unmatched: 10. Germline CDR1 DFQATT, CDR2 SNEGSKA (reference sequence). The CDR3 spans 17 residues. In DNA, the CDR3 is TGCAGTGCTAGTTTAAAACCGGGACTAGCGGGGGTCTACGAGCAGTACTTC. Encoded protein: CSASLKPGLAGVYEQYF.

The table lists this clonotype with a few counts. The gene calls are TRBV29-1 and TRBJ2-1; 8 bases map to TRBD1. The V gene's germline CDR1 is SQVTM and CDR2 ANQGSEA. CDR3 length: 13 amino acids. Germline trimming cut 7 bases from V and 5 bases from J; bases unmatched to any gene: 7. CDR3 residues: CSATGVFDNEQFF. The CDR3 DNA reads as TGCAGCGCGACAGGGGTGTTCGACAATGAGCAGTTCTTC.

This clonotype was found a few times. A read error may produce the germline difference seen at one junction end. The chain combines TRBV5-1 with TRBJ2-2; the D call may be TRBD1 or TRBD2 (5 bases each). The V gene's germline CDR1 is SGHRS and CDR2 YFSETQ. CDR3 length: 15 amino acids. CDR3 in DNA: TGTGCCAGCAGTTTGGGGACGGTGAACACCGGGGAGCTGTTTTTT. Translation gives CASSLGTVNTGELFF.